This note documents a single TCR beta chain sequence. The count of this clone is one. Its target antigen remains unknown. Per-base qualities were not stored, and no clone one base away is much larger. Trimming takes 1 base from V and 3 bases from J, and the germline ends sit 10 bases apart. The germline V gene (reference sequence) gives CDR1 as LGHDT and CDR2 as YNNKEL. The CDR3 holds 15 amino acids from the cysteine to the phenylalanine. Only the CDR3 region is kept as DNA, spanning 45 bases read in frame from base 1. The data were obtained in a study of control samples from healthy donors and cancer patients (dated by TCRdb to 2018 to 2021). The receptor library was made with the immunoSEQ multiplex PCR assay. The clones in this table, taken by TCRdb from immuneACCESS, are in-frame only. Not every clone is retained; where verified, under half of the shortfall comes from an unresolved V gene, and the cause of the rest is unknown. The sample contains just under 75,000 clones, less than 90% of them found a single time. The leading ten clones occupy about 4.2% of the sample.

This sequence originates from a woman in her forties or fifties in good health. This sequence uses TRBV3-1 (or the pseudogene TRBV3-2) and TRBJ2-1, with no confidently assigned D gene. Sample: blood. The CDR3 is CASSQGVKIYNEQFF. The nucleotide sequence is TGTGCCAGCAGCCAAGGAGTGAAGATCTACAATGAGCAGTTCTTC.